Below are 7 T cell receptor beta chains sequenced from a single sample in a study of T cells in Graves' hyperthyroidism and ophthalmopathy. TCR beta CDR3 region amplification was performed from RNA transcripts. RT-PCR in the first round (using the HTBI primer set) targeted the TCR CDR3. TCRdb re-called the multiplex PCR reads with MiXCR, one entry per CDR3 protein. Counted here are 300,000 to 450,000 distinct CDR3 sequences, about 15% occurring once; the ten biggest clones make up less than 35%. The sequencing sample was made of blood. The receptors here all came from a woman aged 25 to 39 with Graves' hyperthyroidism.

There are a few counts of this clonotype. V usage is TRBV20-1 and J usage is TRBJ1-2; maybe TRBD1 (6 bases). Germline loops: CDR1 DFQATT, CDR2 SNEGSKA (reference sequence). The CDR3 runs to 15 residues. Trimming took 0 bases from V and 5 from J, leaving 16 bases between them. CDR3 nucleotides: TGCAGTGCTAGAGATCCGAACAGGGTAGTTTATGGCTACACCTTC. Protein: CSARDPNRVVYGYTF.

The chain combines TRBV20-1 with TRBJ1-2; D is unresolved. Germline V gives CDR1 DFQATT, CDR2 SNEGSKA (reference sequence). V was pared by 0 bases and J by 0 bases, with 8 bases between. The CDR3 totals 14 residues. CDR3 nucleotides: TGCAGTGCTAGAGAGGCCATCGCTAACTATGGCTACACCTTC. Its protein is CSAREAIANYGYTF.

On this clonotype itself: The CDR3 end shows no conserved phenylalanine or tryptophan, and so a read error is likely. The CDR3, as DNA: TGTGCCAGCAGTGACCCGGGTTATAATTCACCCCTCCACTCT. The encoded protein is CASSDPGYNSPLHS. The chain uses TRBV6-1 and TRBJ1-6; D gene unclear. There are 14 residues in the CDR3. Germline V gene data show CDR1 as MNHNS and CDR2 as SASEGT. Deletions cut 3 bases from V and 4 bases from J, with 7 bases between.

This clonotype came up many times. The chain's CDR3 is CASSLSYNEQFF. The CDR3, as DNA: TGTGCCAGCAGCTTGTCCTACAATGAGCAGTTCTTC. The chain links TRBV28 to TRBJ2-1; the D is unclear. The CDR3 extends over 12 amino acids. Germline loops: CDR1 MDHEN, CDR2 SYDVKM. V was shortened by 6 bases and J by 1 base, with 4 bases between the two germline ends.

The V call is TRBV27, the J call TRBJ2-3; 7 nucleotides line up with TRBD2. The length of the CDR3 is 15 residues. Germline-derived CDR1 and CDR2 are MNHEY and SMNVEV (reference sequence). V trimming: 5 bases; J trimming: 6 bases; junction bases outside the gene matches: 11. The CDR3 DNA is TGTGCCAGCAGTCCACAAGGACTAGTGCGGGATACGCAGTATTTT. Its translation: CASSPQGLVRDTQYF.

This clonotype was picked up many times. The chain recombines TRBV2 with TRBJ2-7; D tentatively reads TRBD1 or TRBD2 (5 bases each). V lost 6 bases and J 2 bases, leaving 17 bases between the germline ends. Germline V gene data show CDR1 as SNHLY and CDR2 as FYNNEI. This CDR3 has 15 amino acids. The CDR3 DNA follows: TGTGCCAGCAGCCCAGCCGGGACGGTAACCTACGAGCAGTACTTC. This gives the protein CASSPAGTVTYEQYF.

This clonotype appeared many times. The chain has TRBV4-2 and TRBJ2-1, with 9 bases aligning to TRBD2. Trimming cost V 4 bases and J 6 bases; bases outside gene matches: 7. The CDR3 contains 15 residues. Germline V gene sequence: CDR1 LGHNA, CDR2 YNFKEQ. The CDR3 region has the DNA TGTGCCAGCAGCCGACAATTAGCGGGAGTCAATGAGCAGTTCTTC. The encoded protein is CASSRQLAGVNEQFF.